A single sample is the source of the 8 T cell receptor beta chains below, sequenced in a study of Ad26.COV2.S vaccination and SARS-CoV-2 variants. The repertoire was sequenced with immunoSEQ multiplex PCR; TCRdb's copy has only in-frame clones and lacks some. The table shows a few hundred thousand clones, with around nine tenths occurring only once. Indicated treatment: around 19 received Ad26.COV2.S at low or high dose, single or two shots; 5 received placebo; per-sample allocation not given. Day 63 after the first vaccine or placebo injection was the time point for sampling. Sequenced material: peripheral blood, taken in a trial of Ad26.COV2.S vaccine versus placebo. These receptors all stem from a person between 18 and 65 years old who received the Ad26.COV2.S COVID-19 vaccine or a placebo.

V gene TRBV6-2 or TRBV6-3 combines with J gene TRBJ2-7; 7 positions match TRBD1. Unmatched junction bases numbered 6, after V lost 0 bases and J lost 4 bases. The germline CDR1 and CDR2 sequences are MNHEY and SVGEGT. The CDR3 loop spans 15 amino acids. CDR3 bases: TGTGCCAGCAGTTACTCAGAGGTCAGGGGGTACGAGCAGTACTTC. Translating gives CASSYSEVRGYEQYF.

This chain links TRBV6-5 with TRBJ1-2; 7 nucleotides match TRBD1. The germline V gene encodes CDR1 MNHEY and CDR2 SVGAGI. V trimming: 0 bases; J trimming: 0 bases; junction bases outside the gene matches: 4. The CDR3 totals 16 residues. DNA of the CDR3: TGTGCCAGCAGTTACTCGATTGGGACAGCTAACTATGGCTACACCTTC. Its protein product is CASSYSIGTANYGYTF.

The CDR3 is CASLDQRGNTEAFF. The CDR3 DNA sequence: TGTGCCAGCCTCGACCAGCGGGGGAACACTGAAGCTTTCTTT. V is TRBV6-5 and J is TRBJ1-1; D gene unclear. There are 14 residues in the CDR3. V gave up 8 bases and J gave up 1 base, with 14 bases separating them. CDR1 MNHEY and CDR2 SVGAGI come from the germline V gene.

The chain has TRBV2 and TRBJ2-3, with D possibly matching TRBD2 (5 bases). Germline CDR1 reads SNHLY; CDR2 reads FYNNEI. V shed 7 bases and J shed 3 bases, with 11 bases lying between them. CDR3 size: 13 residues. In nucleotides, the CDR3 is TGTGCCAGCAAGGGCGGGTATACAGATACGCAGTATTTT. It yields the protein CASKGGYTDTQYF.

In DNA form, the CDR3 reads TGTGCCAGCAGCTTAGGGAGGGGATCCTACAATGAGCAGTTCTTC. It is translated as CASSLGRGSYNEQFF. This chain uses TRBV7-9 with TRBJ2-1; D perhaps matches TRBD2 (6 bases). This CDR3 has 15 residues. Per the germline V gene, CDR1 is SEHNR and CDR2 is FQNEAQ (reference sequence). V was trimmed by 1 base and J by 1 base, leaving 8 bases between them.

The V gene is TRBV19, the J gene TRBJ2-1, with 8 bases lining up with TRBD1. The V gene's germline CDR1 is LNHDA and CDR2 SQIVND (reference sequence). This CDR3 contains 15 residues. V was pared by 3 bases and J by 6 bases, with 7 bases of the junction left unmatched. In DNA, the CDR3 is TGTGCCAGTAGTATGGGGGCAGGGGGCCTCAATGAGCAGTTCTTC. Amino acid sequence: CASSMGAGGLNEQFF.

The CDR3 DNA follows: TGTGCCAGCAAAGAGATCCAGGCGCGAATTAGAATCTACGAGCAGTACTTC. This translates into CASKEIQARIRIYEQYF. The chain is built from TRBV25-1 and TRBJ2-7; D remains unclear. V lost 7 bases and J lost 3, with 25 bases in between. This CDR3 contains 17 residues. Germline V lookup: CDR1 MGHDK, CDR2 SYGVNS.

This clone occurred a few times. The chain employs TRBV4-2 and TRBJ2-7; no firm D call. The CDR3 runs 13 residues. Trimming took off 0 bases at V and 9 bases at J, with 12 bases between the two ends. The germline V gene encodes CDR1 LGHNA and CDR2 YNFKEQ. As DNA, the CDR3 is TGTGCCAGCAGCCAAGAACCCAGGCTGGGGCAGTACTTC. Encoded protein: CASSQEPRLGQYF.